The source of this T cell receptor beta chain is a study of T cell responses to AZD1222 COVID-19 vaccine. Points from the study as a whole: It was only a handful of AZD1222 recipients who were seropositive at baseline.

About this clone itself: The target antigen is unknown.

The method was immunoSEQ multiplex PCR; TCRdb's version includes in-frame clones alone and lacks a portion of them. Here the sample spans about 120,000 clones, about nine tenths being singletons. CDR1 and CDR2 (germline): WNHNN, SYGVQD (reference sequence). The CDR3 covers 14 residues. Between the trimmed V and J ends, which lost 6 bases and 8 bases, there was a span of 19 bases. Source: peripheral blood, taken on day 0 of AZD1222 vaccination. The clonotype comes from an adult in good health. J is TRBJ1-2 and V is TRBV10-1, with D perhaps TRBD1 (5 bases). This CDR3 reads CASRGVEGPDGYTF. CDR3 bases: TGCGCCAGCAGGGGGGTGGAGGGGCCGGACGGCTACACCTTC.